Below, 18 T cell receptor beta chains from the same sample are listed, as sequenced in a study of early T cells in non-severe SARS-CoV-2 infection (dated by TCRdb to about 2021). Library creation used 5' RACE. These reads were obtained on a NextSeq 500. The public sequencing data were trimmed at Q25 with fastp and processed into clonotypes with MiXCR by TCRdb, which kept only in-frame beta chains. Entries that share a CDR3 protein sequence are merged under the most common genes and DNA. The sample table shows tens of thousands of distinct CDR3 sequences, and roughly a tenth are seen once. About 5.4% of the sample is taken by the ten largest. Sample: whole blood, taken at baseline. The receptors come from an adult who was a healthcare worker with PCR-confirmed SARS-CoV-2 infection or an uninfected control (not recorded which).

This clonotype occurred a few times. DNA of the CDR3: TGCAGTGCTAGAATCCCCCTGAACTATGGCTACACCTTC. Translating gives CSARIPLNYGYTF. The gene calls are TRBV20-1 and TRBJ1-2; D ambiguous. This CDR3 spans 13 amino acids. Germline CDR1 DFQATT, CDR2 SNEGSKA (reference sequence). V was cut by 2 bases and J by 2 bases, with 9 bases left in between.

This clonotype was picked up a small number of times. The chain is built from TRBV7-8 and TRBJ2-6; D not certain. CDR1 is SGHVS, CDR2 FQNEAQ, per germline. The CDR3 consists of 15 residues. Trimming shortened V by 5 bases and J by 1 base, and 9 bases separated the two germline ends. The DNA of the CDR3 is TGTGCCAGCAGCCACCTGAAATCTGGGGCCAACGTCCTGACTTTC. Residues: CASSHLKSGANVLTF. Full variable domain (remainder filled in from reference TRBV7-8 and TRBJ2-6): GAGVSQSPRYKVAKRGQDVALRCDPISGHVSLFWYQQALGQGPEFLTYFQNEAQLDKSGLPSDRFFAERPEGSVSTLKIQRTQQEDSAVYLCASSHLKSGANVLTFGAGSRLTVL.

This clonotype was counted a few times. The rearrangement links TRBV6-6 to TRBJ1-5; no firm D call. The V end was cut by 6 bases, the J end by 4 bases, with 7 bases between. The CDR3 is 12 residues long. Germline lookup yields CDR1 MNHNY and CDR2 SVGAGI (reference sequence). The CDR3, as DNA: TGTGCCAGCAGCTCTGGGAATCAGCCCCAGCATTTT. Its protein product is CASSSGNQPQHF.

This sequence joins TRBV2 and TRBJ2-2; D is tentatively TRBD1 or TRBD2 (5 bases each). Germline V gene sequence: CDR1 SNHLY, CDR2 FYNNEI. The V end lost 4 bases, the J end lost 5 bases, and 14 bases lay between the germline ends. The CDR3 loop spans 15 amino acids. The chain's CDR3 is CASSATASGTGELFF. The CDR3 coding sequence is TGTGCCAGCAGTGCGACAGCGTCGGGGACCGGGGAGCTGTTTTTT.

This clonotype was detected only a few times. This rearrangement joins TRBV20-1 to TRBJ2-3; D is possibly TRBD2 (7 bases). The germline gives CDR1 DFQATT, CDR2 SNEGSKA (reference sequence). The CDR3 contains 13 residues. The V end lost 4 bases, the J end lost 6 bases, and 14 bases lay between the germline ends. CDR3 bases: TGCAGTGCTACCGGGGGGCCGGGGGATACGCAGTATTTT. Encoded protein: CSATGGPGDTQYF.

This clonotype was observed many times. This chain joins TRBV24-1 and TRBJ1-2, with 8 bases fitting TRBD1. Germline-derived CDR1 and CDR2 are KGHDR and SFDVKD. Trimming removed 3 bases from V and 2 bases from J; junction bases left unmatched: 4. The CDR3 is made up of 15 amino acids. This CDR3 is CATSDGQGPNYGYTF. The DNA of the CDR3 is TGTGCCACCAGTGATGGACAGGGCCCCAACTATGGCTACACCTTC.

This clonotype was observed a handful of times. The rearrangement uses TRBV12-2 and TRBJ1-4. TRBV12-2 is recorded as a pseudogene. The CDR3 covers 15 residues. The CDR3 here is CASRQQEETNEKLFF. DNA for the CDR3: TGTGCAAGTCGCCAACAAGAAGAAACTAATGAAAAACTGTTTTTT.

This clonotype was detected ten times or more. This sequence joins TRBV3-1 and TRBJ2-6; D gene uncertain. V lost 4 bases to trimming and J lost 2 bases, with 12 bases between them. The CDR3 extends over 16 amino acids. Germline V gene data show CDR1 as LGHDT and CDR2 as YNNKEL (reference sequence). In DNA, the CDR3 is TGTGCCAGCAGCCCCTGGACGTCTGCTGGGGCCAACGTCCTGACTTTC. Protein product: CASSPWTSAGANVLTF.

In its sample, this clonotype was seen many times. The chain employs TRBV20-1 and TRBJ1-1; possibly TRBD1 for D (5 bases). V lost 2 bases, J lost 1 base, and 11 bases lay in between. The CDR3 contains 14 residues. Germline loops: CDR1 DFQATT, CDR2 SNEGSKA (reference sequence). The CDR3 here is CSARWIGENTEAFF. The CDR3 DNA reads as TGCAGTGCTAGATGGATAGGGGAGAACACTGAAGCTTTCTTT.

This clonotype was seen more than once but under ten times. This chain connects TRBV20-1 to TRBJ2-7, with D maybe TRBD1 (6 bases). V shed 2 bases and J shed 8 bases, with 19 bases lying between them. CDR3 length: 14 amino acids. The germline V gene has CDR1 DFQATT and CDR2 SNEGSKA (reference sequence). CDR3 coding DNA: TGCAGTGCTAGAATTGAGGGGGATATTACGAAGCAGTACTTC. Translated: CSARIEGDITKQYF.

V gene TRBV7-2 combines with J gene TRBJ1-5; possibly TRBD1 for D (6 bases). The CDR3 is 14 residues long. CDR1 and CDR2 (germline): SGHTA, FQGNSA. V was cut by 3 bases and J by 3 bases, with 9 bases left in between. CDR3 residues: CASSFSGANQPQHF. For the CDR3, the DNA is TGTGCCAGCAGCTTTTCAGGGGCCAATCAGCCCCAGCATTTT.

This clonotype has just a few counts. This chain connects TRBV3-1 to TRBJ2-5; D remains unclear. The CDR3 runs 14 residues. V was trimmed by 0 bases and J by 5 bases, leaving 10 bases between them. CDR1 and CDR2 (germline): LGHDT, YNNKEL (reference sequence). The CDR3: CASSQDLSTETQYF. CDR3 sequence (DNA): TGTGCCAGCAGCCAAGATTTGAGCACGGAGACCCAGTACTTC.

Only a few counts were recorded for this clonotype. This chain uses TRBV15 with TRBJ2-5; D might be TRBD1 or TRBD2, each matching 5 bases. V gave up 1 base and J gave up 0 bases, with 9 bases separating them. From germline, CDR1 is LNHNV and CDR2 YYDKDF (reference sequence). This CDR3 region has 15 residues. Here the CDR3 reads CATSRGDGDQETQYF. CDR3 nucleotide sequence: TGTGCCACCAGCAGAGGGGACGGTGACCAAGAGACCCAGTACTTC.

This clonotype was seen ten or more times. The chain recombines TRBV7-9 with TRBJ2-7; D gene uncertain. Germline V gene data show CDR1 as SEHNR and CDR2 as FQNEAQ (reference sequence). This CDR3 has 14 amino acids. The germline V and J ends were trimmed by 3 bases and 2 bases, with 11 bases remaining between them. The CDR3 reads CASSFESAPYEQYF. CDR3 nucleotides: TGTGCCAGCAGCTTCGAATCGGCCCCCTACGAGCAGTACTTC. The full variable domain, rest sourced from reference TRBV7-9 and TRBJ2-7, is DTGVSQNPRHKITKRGQNVTFRCDPISEHNRLYWYRQTLGQGPEFLTYFQNEAQLEKSRLLSDRFSAERPKGSFSTLEIQRTEQGDSAMYLCASSFESAPYEQYFGPGTRLTVT.

The chain joins TRBV12-3 or TRBV12-4 to TRBJ2-3; possibly TRBD2 for D (6 bases). V was pared by 3 bases and J by 6 bases, with 10 bases between. CDR3 size: 13 residues. The CDR3 DNA is TGTGCCAGCAGTTTTCAGAGCGGGGATACGCAGTATTTT. Amino acids: CASSFQSGDTQYF.

This clonotype was counted at least ten times. This chain uses TRBV10-1 with TRBJ2-1, with D perhaps matching TRBD2 (5 bases). Germline V gene lookup returns CDR1 WNHNN and CDR2 SYGVQD (reference sequence). The CDR3 loop spans 13 amino acids. V lost 2 bases, J lost 3 bases, and 5 bases lay in between. The CDR3 DNA reads as TGCGCCAGCAGTGAGGACTACTACAATGAGCAGTTCTTC. This codes for CASSEDYYNEQFF.

A few counts support this clonotype. The chain recombines TRBV5-6 with TRBJ1-1; D not resolved. V was pared by 1 base and J by 4 bases, with 8 bases between. CDR1 is SGHDT, CDR2 YYEEEE, per germline. The CDR3 is 13 amino acids. The CDR3 DNA sequence: TGTGCCAGCAGCTTGCTGGTAGGCACTGAAGCTTTCTTT. This codes for CASSLLVGTEAFF.

This clonotype has just a few counts. V and J are TRBV12-3 or TRBV12-4 and TRBJ2-3; 7 nucleotides agree with TRBD1. This CDR3 has 14 amino acids. V was clipped by 4 bases and J by 4 bases; unmatched bases: 5. CDR3 amino acids: CASSYRQGPDTQYF. CDR3 nucleotide sequence: TGTGCCAGCAGTTATCGACAGGGACCAGATACGCAGTATTTT.